This T cell receptor (beta chain) stems from a study of blood T cells in healthy people across ages. On the study more broadly: Template switching picked up about one barcoded beta molecule for each two T cells.

The authors ran a second PCR of roughly 6 to 12 cycles using a sample-barcoded 5' primer and a J-beta primer mix. The template-switch adaptor, which had 12 random nucleotides, put a tag on each cDNA molecule. Each sample provided no less than 3 million CDR3-containing paired-end reads. TCRdb re-derived calls from the 5' RACE reads in MiXCR, one entry per CDR3 protein. There are around 800,000 distinct CDR3 sequences in the sample; 35% to 60% occur only once, and less than 20% lies in the top ten. The study drew donors from healthy Caucasian individuals in Russia aged about 6 to 95. This CDR3 spans 16 amino acids.

The receptor's source is a man aged 80 or over in good health. This chain uses TRBV21-1 with TRBJ1-1; the table's D call of TRBD1 was not tested on the DNA. TRBV21-1 is a recognized pseudogene. The specimen was blood. CDR3 bases: TGTGCCAGCAGCGCCACATCCAGGGACGAGGAGGCTGAAGCTTTCTTT. This gives the protein CASSATSRDEEAEAFF.